The T cell receptor beta chain under discussion was sequenced for a study of cytomegalovirus exposure and HLA in healthy donors. Each donor's status was that of a healthy bone marrow donor. Germline V gene sequence: CDR1 LNHNV, CDR2 YYDKDF (reference sequence). The CDR3 totals 17 residues. Trimming took 0 bases from V and 5 from J; bases not matched to a gene: 9. Primers included in the PCR were 60 Vbeta and 13 Jbeta primers. Sequencing was performed with immunoSEQ multiplex PCR; in TCRdb, only in-frame clones are kept and a portion is missing. The sample spans approximately 100,000 clones; the ten largest clones claim 3% to 3.5%.

The rearrangement links TRBV15 to TRBJ2-5; 10 bases are a match to TRBD2. What was sequenced was PBMCs. The sequence was obtained from a man in his forties in good health and CMV-seronegative. CDR3 nucleotide sequence: TGTGCCACCAGCAGAGAAGGTAGCGGGGGGCTCCCCGAGACCCAGTACTTC. This gives the protein CATSREGSGGLPETQYF.